Listed below are T cell receptor beta chains from one sample, sequenced in a study of early T cells in non-severe SARS-CoV-2 infection. Via MiXCR, TCRdb re-called the 5' RACE reads, giving one row per CDR3 protein. The sample contains over 30,000 distinct CDR3 sequences, around 6.9% of which appear only once. Here the sequenced sample was whole blood, taken at baseline. These receptors all come from an adult who was a healthcare worker with PCR-confirmed SARS-CoV-2 infection or an uninfected control (not recorded which). Both conserved end residues are part of each CDR3. D genes are given only for firm matches. Part of the rows lack a size; the others show once, few, many or a class for expanded clones.

clone size,J gene,V gene,D gene,CDR3 protein,CDR3 DNA
.,TRBJ1-3,TRBV28,.,CASSLVGLQSGNTIYF,TGTGCCAGCAGTTTGGTAGGGCTACAATCTGGAAACACCATATATTTT
many,TRBJ1-6,TRBV27,.,CASRQQGRSPLHF,TGTGCCAGCCGACAGCAGGGGCGGTCACCCCTCCACTTT
few,TRBJ2-2,TRBV4-1,TRBD1,CASAPGQGYTGELFF,TGCGCCAGCGCCCCCGGACAGGGGTACACCGGGGAGCTGTTTTTT
many,TRBJ1-1,TRBV29-1,.,CSVVWGGYTEAFF,TGCAGCGTTGTCTGGGGGGGGTACACTGAAGCTTTCTTT
.,TRBJ2-3,TRBV6-2/TRBV6-3,.,CASSRTDTDTQYF,TGTGCCAGCAGCAGGACAGACACAGATACGCAGTATTTT
many,TRBJ1-5,TRBV6-6,TRBD1,CASSPRGDRVSQPQHF,TGTGCCAGCAGTCCGCGGGGAGACAGGGTGAGCCAGCCCCAGCATTTT
many,TRBJ2-1,TRBV5-6,.,CASSLVRAWNEQFF,TGTGCCAGCAGCTTGGTCAGGGCTTGGAATGAGCAGTTCTTC
.,TRBJ2-1,TRBV29-1,TRBD1,CSAGPGQGLDNEQFF,TGCAGCGCGGGACCGGGACAGGGGTTAGACAATGAGCAGTTCTTC
.,TRBJ2-3,TRBV7-8,.,CASSLWGGLGDTQYF,TGTGCCAGCAGCTTATGGGGGGGCCTCGGAGATACGCAGTATTTT
few,TRBJ2-5,TRBV7-9,.,CASSSEGETQYF,TGTGCCAGCAGCTCTGAGGGGGAGACCCAGTACTTC
many,TRBJ1-1,TRBV27,TRBD1,CASSLQAQGAAAFF,TGTGCCAGCAGTTTGCAGGCCCAGGGGGCGGCAGCTTTCTTT
few,TRBJ1-4,TRBV3-2,.,CASSHIPGQASANEKLFF,TGTGCCAGCAGCCACATTCCGGGACAGGCTTCTGCTAATGAAAAACTGTTTTTT
.,TRBJ2-3,TRBV20-1,TRBD2,CSARDYGDIAGQYF,TGCAGTGCTAGAGATTACGGGGATATAGCGGGCCAATATTTT
many,TRBJ2-7,TRBV7-2,.,CASSRTRSLDEQYF,TGTGCCAGCAGCCGGACCCGAAGCCTTGACGAGCAGTACTTC
medium-sized,TRBJ1-4,TRBV5-6,.,CASSYRRRLNEKLFF,TGTGCCAGCAGCTACCGACGGAGGCTAAATGAAAAACTGTTTTTT
many,TRBJ2-5,TRBV2,TRBD2,CASHPGLAGQETQYF,TGTGCCAGCCACCCCGGGCTAGCGGGGCAAGAGACCCAGTACTTC
.,TRBJ1-5,TRBV6-1,TRBD1,CASSLGQPLNNQPQHF,TGTGCCAGCAGCCTGGGACAGCCCCTCAACAATCAGCCCCAGCATTTT
many,TRBJ2-2,TRBV20-1,TRBD1,CSARDPGQGYGELFF,TGCAGTGCTAGGGATCCGGGACAGGGGTACGGGGAGCTGTTTTTT
.,TRBJ2-1,TRBV12-3/TRBV12-4,.,CASSLVRGQQFF,TGTGCCAGCAGTTTAGTCCGGGGGCAGCAGTTCTTC
many,TRBJ2-7,TRBV20-1,TRBD2,CSASPGLASQYF,TGCAGTGCTTCACCCGGACTAGCGAGTCAGTACTTC
many,TRBJ2-3,TRBV12-3/TRBV12-4,.,CASSLRAEGNTQYF,TGTGCCAGCAGTTTACGAGCGGAGGGAAATACGCAGTATTTT
many,TRBJ1-2,TRBV29-1,.,CSVVPRLNREYGYTF,TGCAGCGTTGTTCCACGGTTGAACAGAGAGTATGGCTACACCTTC
medium-sized,TRBJ2-2,TRBV5-1,.,CASSLRTQDTGELFF,TGCGCCAGCAGCTTGAGGACGCAAGATACCGGGGAGCTGTTTTTT
many,TRBJ1-4,TRBV6-5,.,CASSYGQTNEKLFF,TGTGCCAGCAGTTACGGACAGACTAATGAAAAACTGTTTTTT
few,TRBJ2-7,TRBV20-1,TRBD2,CSARLPPGGLEQYF,TGCAGTGCTAGACTCCCCCCGGGAGGTCTCGAGCAGTACTTC
many,TRBJ2-4,TRBV27,.,CASSSTSLAKNIQYF,TGTGCCAGCAGTTCGACATCTCTAGCCAAAAACATTCAGTACTTC
.,TRBJ2-2,TRBV5-5,.,CASSLDPNTGELFF,TGTGCCAGCAGCTTGGACCCGAACACCGGGGAGCTGTTTTTT
.,TRBJ2-1,TRBV28,TRBD1,CASSLGGDRGSYNEQFF,TGTGCCAGCAGTTTGGGCGGGGACAGGGGATCCTACAATGAGCAGTTCTTC
many,TRBJ2-3,TRBV12-3/TRBV12-4,TRBD2,CASSNPAGVSDTQYF,TGTGCCAGTAGTAACCCTGCGGGAGTATCAGATACGCAGTATTTT
.,TRBJ2-3,TRBV5-1,.,CASSLDGRSTDTQYF,TGCGCCAGCAGCTTGGATGGGAGGTCCACAGATACGCAGTATTTT
.,TRBJ1-5,TRBV20-1,TRBD1,CSATPPWGTGVNQPQHF,TGCAGTGCTACACCGCCTTGGGGGACAGGGGTCAATCAGCCCCAGCATTTT
few,TRBJ2-5,TRBV15,.,CATTKNPTGQRSGPTQYF,TGTGCCACCACCAAGAATCCCACAGGCCAGCGGTCTGGACCGACCCAGTACTTC
few,TRBJ2-1,TRBV24-1,.,CATSDLGGRAVDEQFF,TGTGCCACCAGTGACTTAGGGGGGAGGGCCGTCGATGAGCAGTTCTTC
few,TRBJ2-3,TRBV24-1,TRBD2,CATSDPPSSGNTDTQYF,TGTGCCACCAGTGATCCCCCATCTAGCGGAAACACAGATACGCAGTATTTT
many,TRBJ2-7,TRBV5-6,.,CASSLGSNYGSYEQYF,TGTGCCAGCAGCTTGGGGTCTAACTACGGCTCCTACGAGCAGTACTTC
many,TRBJ1-4,TRBV20-1,.,CSASPPKPPARGNEKLFF,TGCAGTGCTAGCCCCCCTAAGCCTCCAGCTCGGGGAAATGAAAAACTGTTTTTT
many,TRBJ1-6,TRBV28,.,CASSPPGLVHPLHF,TGTGCCAGCAGTCCCCCTGGGTTAGTTCACCCCCTCCACTTT
.,TRBJ2-1,TRBV19,.,CASSGGEKFF,TGTGCCAGTAGCGGCGGTGAGAAGTTTTTC
.,TRBJ2-2,TRBV19,.,CASSKDRGSFTGELFF,TGTGCCAGTAGTAAAGATAGGGGGAGTTTCACCGGGGAGCTGTTTTTT
many,TRBJ2-7,TRBV19,TRBD2,CASSHGTSGSDEQYF,TGTGCCAGTAGTCACGGGACTAGCGGGAGCGACGAGCAGTACTTC
.,TRBJ1-2,TRBV10-3,.,CAISEMDVGYGYTF,TGTGCCATCAGTGAAATGGATGTTGGCTATGGCTACACCTTC
many,TRBJ1-1,TRBV12-3/TRBV12-4,.,CASTHRRLNTEAFF,TGTGCCAGCACCCACCGGAGGTTAAACACTGAAGCTTTCTTT
many,TRBJ2-7,TRBV6-1,TRBD1,CASSEAPSAGGREQYF,TGTGCCAGCAGTGAAGCCCCAAGTGCAGGGGGCCGCGAGCAGTACTTC
.,TRBJ2-3,TRBV20-1,.,CSAREVLPADTQYF,TGCAGTGCTAGAGAGGTTCTGCCGGCAGATACGCAGTATTTT
few,TRBJ2-3,TRBV4-3,.,CASSQEMGMGGITDTQYF,TGCGCCAGCAGCCAAGAAATGGGGATGGGGGGTATCACAGATACGCAGTATTTT
.,TRBJ2-2,TRBV10-3,TRBD1,CAISGYRDRGRGTGELFF,TGTGCCATCAGTGGGTACCGGGACAGGGGGCGCGGCACCGGGGAGCTGTTTTTT
.,TRBJ1-1,TRBV5-6,.,CASSFGAEAFF,TGTGCCAGCAGCTTTGGCGCAGAAGCTTTCTTT
many,TRBJ2-5,TRBV6-4,TRBD1,CASSETGGAETQYF,TGTGCCAGCAGTGAGACAGGGGGCGCAGAGACCCAGTACTTC
.,TRBJ2-5,TRBV30,.,CAWSGVARETQYF,TGTGCCTGGAGCGGGGTAGCACGAGAGACCCAGTACTTC
.,TRBJ2-1,TRBV7-2,.,CASRVGIREQFF,TGTGCCAGCAGAGTAGGGATCAGAGAGCAGTTCTTC
many,TRBJ2-3,TRBV12-3/TRBV12-4,.,CASSPRGGHTDTQYF,TGTGCCAGCAGCCCGAGGGGGGGGCACACAGATACGCAGTATTTT
.,TRBJ2-1,TRBV9,TRBD2,CASTVVGGRATYNEQFF,TGTGCCAGCACCGTAGTTGGCGGGAGGGCCACATACAATGAGCAGTTCTTC
.,TRBJ2-2,TRBV28,TRBD2,CASSLGTRPGELFF,TGTGCCAGCAGTTTAGGGACTAGGCCCGGGGAGCTGTTTTTT
many,TRBJ2-2,TRBV6-6,.,CASSLGDWELFF,TGTGCCAGCAGCCTAGGGGATTGGGAGCTGTTTTTT
few,TRBJ2-2,TRBV12-3/TRBV12-4,TRBD1,CASSLAGTGSGELFF,TGTGCCAGCAGTTTAGCCGGGACAGGGAGCGGGGAGCTGTTTTTT